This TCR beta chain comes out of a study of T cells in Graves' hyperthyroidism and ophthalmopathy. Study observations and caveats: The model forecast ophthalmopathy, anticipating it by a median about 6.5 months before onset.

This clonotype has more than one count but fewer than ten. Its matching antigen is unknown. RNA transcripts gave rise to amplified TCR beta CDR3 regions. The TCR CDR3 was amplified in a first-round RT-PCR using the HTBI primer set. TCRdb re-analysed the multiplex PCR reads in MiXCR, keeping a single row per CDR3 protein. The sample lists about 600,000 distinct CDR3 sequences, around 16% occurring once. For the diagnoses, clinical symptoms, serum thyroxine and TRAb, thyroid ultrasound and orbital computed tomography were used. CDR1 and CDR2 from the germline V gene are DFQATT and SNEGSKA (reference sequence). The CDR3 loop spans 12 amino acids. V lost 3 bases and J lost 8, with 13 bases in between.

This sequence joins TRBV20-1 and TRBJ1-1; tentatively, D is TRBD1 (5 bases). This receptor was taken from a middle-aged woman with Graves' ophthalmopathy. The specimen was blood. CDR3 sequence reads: CSASPGTEEAFF. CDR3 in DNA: TGCAGTGCTAGCCCCGGGACGGAGGAAGCTTTCTTT.